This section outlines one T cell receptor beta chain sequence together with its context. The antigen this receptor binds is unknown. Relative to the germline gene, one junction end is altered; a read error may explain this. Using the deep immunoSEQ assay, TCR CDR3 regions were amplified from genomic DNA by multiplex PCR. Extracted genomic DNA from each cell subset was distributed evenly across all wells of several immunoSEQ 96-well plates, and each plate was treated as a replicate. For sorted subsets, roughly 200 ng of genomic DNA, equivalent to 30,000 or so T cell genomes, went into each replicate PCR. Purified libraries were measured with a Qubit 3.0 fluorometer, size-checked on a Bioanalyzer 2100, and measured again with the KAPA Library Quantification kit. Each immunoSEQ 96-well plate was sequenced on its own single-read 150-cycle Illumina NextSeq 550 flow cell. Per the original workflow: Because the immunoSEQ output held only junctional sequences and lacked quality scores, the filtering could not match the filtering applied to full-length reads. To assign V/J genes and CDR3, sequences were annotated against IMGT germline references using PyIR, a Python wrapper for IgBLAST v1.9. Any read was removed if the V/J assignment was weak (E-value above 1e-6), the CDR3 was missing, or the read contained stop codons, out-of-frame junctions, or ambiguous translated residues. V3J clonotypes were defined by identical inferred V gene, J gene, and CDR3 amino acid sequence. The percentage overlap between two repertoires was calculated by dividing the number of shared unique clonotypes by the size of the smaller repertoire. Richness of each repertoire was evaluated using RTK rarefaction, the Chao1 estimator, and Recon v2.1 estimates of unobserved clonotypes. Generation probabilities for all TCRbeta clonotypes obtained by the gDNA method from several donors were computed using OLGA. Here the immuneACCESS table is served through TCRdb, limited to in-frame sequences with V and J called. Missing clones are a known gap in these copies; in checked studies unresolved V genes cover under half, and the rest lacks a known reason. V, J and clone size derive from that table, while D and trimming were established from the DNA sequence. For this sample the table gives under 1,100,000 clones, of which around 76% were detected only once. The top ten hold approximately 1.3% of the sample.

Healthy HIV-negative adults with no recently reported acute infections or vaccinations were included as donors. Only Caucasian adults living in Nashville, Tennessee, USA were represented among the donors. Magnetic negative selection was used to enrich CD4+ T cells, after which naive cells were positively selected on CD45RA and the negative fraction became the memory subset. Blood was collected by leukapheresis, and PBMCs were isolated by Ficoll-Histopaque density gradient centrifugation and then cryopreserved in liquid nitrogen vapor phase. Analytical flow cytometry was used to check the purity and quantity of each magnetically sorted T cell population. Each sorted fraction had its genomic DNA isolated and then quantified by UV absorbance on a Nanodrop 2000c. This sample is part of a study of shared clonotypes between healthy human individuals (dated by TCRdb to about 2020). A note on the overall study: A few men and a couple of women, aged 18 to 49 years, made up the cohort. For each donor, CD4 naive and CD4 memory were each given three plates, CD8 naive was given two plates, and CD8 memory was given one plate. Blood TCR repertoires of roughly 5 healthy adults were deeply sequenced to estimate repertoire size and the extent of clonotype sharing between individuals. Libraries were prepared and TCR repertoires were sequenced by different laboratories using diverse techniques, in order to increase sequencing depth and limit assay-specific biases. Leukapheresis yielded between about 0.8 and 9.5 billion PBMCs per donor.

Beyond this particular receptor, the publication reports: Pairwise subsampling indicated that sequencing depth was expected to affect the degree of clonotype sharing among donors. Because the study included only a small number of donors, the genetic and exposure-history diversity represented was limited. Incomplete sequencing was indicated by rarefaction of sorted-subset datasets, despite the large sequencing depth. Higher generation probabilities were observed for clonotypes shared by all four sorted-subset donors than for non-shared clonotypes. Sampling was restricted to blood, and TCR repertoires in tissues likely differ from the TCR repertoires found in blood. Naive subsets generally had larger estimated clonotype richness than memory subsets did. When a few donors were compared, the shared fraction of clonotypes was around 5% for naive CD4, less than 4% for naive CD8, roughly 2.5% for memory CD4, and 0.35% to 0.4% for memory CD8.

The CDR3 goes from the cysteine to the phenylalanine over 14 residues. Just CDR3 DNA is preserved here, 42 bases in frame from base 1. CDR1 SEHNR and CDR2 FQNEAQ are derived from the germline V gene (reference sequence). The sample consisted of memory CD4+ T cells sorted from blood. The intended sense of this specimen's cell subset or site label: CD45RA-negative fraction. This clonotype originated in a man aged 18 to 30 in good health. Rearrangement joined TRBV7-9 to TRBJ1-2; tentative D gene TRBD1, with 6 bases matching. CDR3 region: CAAGTILGNYGYTF. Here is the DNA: TGCGCGGCCGGGACAATCCTGGGTAACTATGGCTACACCTTC. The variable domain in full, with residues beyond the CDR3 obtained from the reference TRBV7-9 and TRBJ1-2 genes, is DTGVSQNPRHKITKRGQNVTFRCDPISEHNRLYWYRQTLGQGPEFLTYFQNEAQLEKSRLLSDRFSAERPKGSFSTLEIQRTEQGDSAMYLCAAGTILGNYGYTFGSGTRLTVV.